This TCR beta chain was found in a study of neurological immune-mediated disorders. 5'RACE generated cDNA with 10-nucleotide random UMIs. Sequencing runs each generated in excess of 170 million TCR-beta sequences derived from 15-18 subjects. TCRdb called the 5' RACE reads again in MiXCR, with one record for every CDR3 protein. The data contain roughly 18,000 distinct CDR3 sequences, around a quarter of them singletons. V shed 1 base and J 5 bases; nucleotides not matched to a gene: 5. Germline V gives CDR1 SGHTA, CDR2 FQGNSA. This CDR3 is 16 amino acids long. Notes on the study in general: The most TCR clonal expansion was seen in HTLV-1-associated myelopathy, and the least was seen in multiple sclerosis, which fell below healthy controls. Expanded clones shared no CDR3 amino acid sequences across subjects, suggesting private repertoires in all groups.

This clonotype has only a few counts. As yet, its antigen is unknown. This sequence joins TRBV7-2 and TRBJ2-1; TRBD1 agrees at 10 bases. This clonotype was obtained from a man aged 45-60 years with HTLV-1-associated myelopathy (HAM/TSP). Sequencing was done on a sample of PBMCs. This CDR3 is CASSLVGQGGHNEQFF. CDR3 DNA sequence: TGTGCCAGCAGCTTAGTAGGACAGGGGGGGCACAATGAGCAGTTCTTC.